These 6 T cell receptor beta chains originate from one sample sequenced in a study of long-term antiretroviral therapy in people with HIV (dated by TCRdb to 2021 to 2024). The immunoSEQ hsTCRB v3.0 assay was used at survey level resolution to sequence the TRB variable region. In its TCRdb copy, this immuneACCESS table keeps in-frame sequences only and misses some clones. Where compared with another copy, unresolved V genes explain less than half of these, and the others have no known cause. The sample table shows roughly 12,000 clones, and about four fifths are seen once. Of the sample, 13% falls within the top ten clones. This specimen was unsorted PBMCs, taken 1.2 years after starting antiretroviral therapy. All receptors derive from a man in his forties or fifties with HIV.

In its sample, this clone was seen a few times. The rearrangement uses TRBV13 and TRBJ2-3; 16 nucleotides line up with TRBD2. Germline CDR1 is PRHDT and CDR2 is FYEKMQ (reference sequence). The CDR3 is made up of 20 amino acids. V lost 5 bases to trimming and J lost 2 bases; unmatched junction nucleotides: 13. The CDR3 nucleotides are TGTGCCAGCAGCCCCCAGGGGGGGACTAGCGGGGGGGCCAACACAGATACGCAGTATTTT. It is translated as CASSPQGGTSGGANTDTQYF.

V usage is TRBV30 and J usage is TRBJ1-5; 7 bases are a match to TRBD1. The CDR3 extends over 16 amino acids. Trimming cost V 2 bases and J 3 bases; bases outside gene matches: 10. The germline gives CDR1 GTSNPN, CDR2 SVGIG (reference sequence). The CDR3 nucleotides read TGTGCCTGGAGTCCTAGCACCGGGACAGTCAATCAGCCCCAGCATTTT. Residues: CAWSPSTGTVNQPQHF.

The genes are TRBV27 and TRBJ2-3; 8 positions agree with TRBD1. Germline values: CDR1 MNHEY, CDR2 SMNVEV (reference sequence). This CDR3 has 18 residues. Losses at the gene ends were 6 bases for V and 2 bases for J; bases not matched to a gene: 16. Here the CDR3 reads CASSQGTGGPYHTDTQYF. The DNA of the CDR3 is TGTGCCAGCAGCCAAGGCACAGGGGGGCCCTATCACACAGATACGCAGTATTTT.

The count of this clone is one. The rearrangement joins TRBV25-1 to TRBJ2-3, with 9 positions matching TRBD1. Germline CDR1 reads MGHDK; CDR2 reads SYGVNS. After removal of 1 base from V and 3 bases from J, the junction contained 8 bases not matched to a gene. CDR3 size: 17 residues. The CDR3 loop reads CASSEFRTGEVTDTQYF. Here the CDR3 DNA reads TGTGCCAGCAGTGAATTTCGGACAGGGGAGGTGACAGATACGCAGTATTTT.

This clone is large by share. The chain combines TRBV5-4 with TRBJ1-1; D is perhaps TRBD1 (5 bases). This CDR3 has 13 amino acids. V was pared by 4 bases and J by 2 bases, with 9 bases between. The germline gives CDR1 SGHNT, CDR2 YYREEE (reference sequence). The CDR3 protein is CASSRTLNTEAFF. The CDR3 DNA sequence: TGTGCCAGCAGCAGGACACTAAACACTGAAGCTTTCTTT.

The CDR3 loop is CASSQDSGHLTGGELFF. The CDR3 coding sequence is TGCGCCAGCAGCCAAGACTCGGGACACCTAACAGGCGGGGAGCTGTTTTTT. This chain joins TRBV4-3 and TRBJ2-2, with a possible D match to TRBD1 (6 bases). The CDR3 spans 17 residues. V lost 0 bases and J 7 bases, leaving 18 bases between the germline ends. The germline CDR1 and CDR2 sequences are LGHNA and YSLEER.